Listed below are T cell receptor beta chains from one sample, sequenced in a study of cytomegalovirus exposure and HLA in healthy donors. Assay used: immunoSEQ multiplex PCR; TCRdb lists only in-frame clones, some missing. This sample has roughly 100,000 clones, with roughly 78% found just once. Sequences were obtained from PBMCs. Every receptor here comes from a woman between 40 and 50 years old in good health and CMV-seronegative. Both conserved end residues are part of each CDR3. D genes are given only for firm matches. Clone size is not always given. Where it is, it says once, few, many or a class for expanded clones.

CDR3 DNA: TGTGCCAGCAGCAGGGGTCAGGGAACCGGGGAGCTGTTTTTT
CDR3 protein: CASSRGQGTGELFF
J gene: TRBJ2-2
V gene: TRBV21-1
clone size: -
CDR3 length: 14
D gene: -

CDR3 DNA: TGTGCCAGCAGTTACTCCCCCAGGGAGGAGCCCCAGCATTTT
CDR3 protein: CASSYSPREEPQHF
J gene: TRBJ1-5
V gene: TRBV6-5
clone size: -
CDR3 length: 14
D gene: -

CDR3 DNA: TGCGCCAGCAGCTTAGCCGGACAGGGCAACGTCTTGACCCAGTACTTC
CDR3 protein: CASSLAGQGNVLTQYF
J gene: TRBJ2-5
V gene: TRBV5-1
clone size: -
CDR3 length: 16
D gene: TRBD1

CDR3 DNA: TGTGCCAGCTCACCCCGTCGGAGTGGAGACGAGCAGTACTTC
CDR3 protein: CASSPRRSGDEQYF
J gene: TRBJ2-7
V gene: TRBV18
clone size: few
CDR3 length: 14
D gene: -

CDR3 DNA: TGTGCCAGCAGATCTCCCGGTCCCCCCGGCTACACCTTC
CDR3 protein: CASRSPGPPGYTF
J gene: TRBJ1-2
V gene: TRBV6-1
clone size: -
CDR3 length: 13
D gene: -

CDR3 DNA: TGTGCCAGCAGCGAAGGACAGAACACCGGGGAGCTGTTTTTT
CDR3 protein: CASSEGQNTGELFF
J gene: TRBJ2-2
V gene: TRBV9
clone size: -
CDR3 length: 14
D gene: -

CDR3 DNA: TGTGCCAGCAGCGTTCTCTACACAGATACGCAGTATTTT
CDR3 protein: CASSVLYTDTQYF
J gene: TRBJ2-3
V gene: TRBV9
clone size: few
CDR3 length: 13
D gene: -

CDR3 DNA: TGTGCCAGCAGTTTTGGGCTCGGACAGCGCTCCTACGAGCAGTACTTC
CDR3 protein: CASSFGLGQRSYEQYF
J gene: TRBJ2-7
V gene: TRBV28
clone size: -
CDR3 length: 16
D gene: -

CDR3 DNA: TGTGCCAGCAGGGGGACAGGAGACGCCAAAAACATTCAGTACTTC
CDR3 protein: CASRGTGDAKNIQYF
J gene: TRBJ2-4
V gene: TRBV2
clone size: -
CDR3 length: 15
D gene: TRBD1

CDR3 DNA: TGTGCCAGCAGCCAAGAGACGACAGGGATCTATGGCTACACCTTC
CDR3 protein: CASSQETTGIYGYTF
J gene: TRBJ1-2
V gene: TRBV14
clone size: -
CDR3 length: 15
D gene: TRBD1

CDR3 DNA: TGTGCCAGCAGGGCTAACAGGGAAGGTATTGGTGGCGGGGAGCTGTTTTTT
CDR3 protein: CASRANREGIGGGELFF
J gene: TRBJ2-2
V gene: TRBV7-3
clone size: -
CDR3 length: 17
D gene: -

CDR3 DNA: TGTGCCAGCAGTGAATCCGGGTGGGGGGAGTTGGGATACGAGCAGTACTTC
CDR3 protein: CASSESGWGELGYEQYF
J gene: TRBJ2-7
V gene: TRBV25-1
clone size: -
CDR3 length: 17
D gene: -

CDR3 DNA: TGTGCCAGCAGCATAGGGAGGCATCAGCCCCAGCATTTT
CDR3 protein: CASSIGRHQPQHF
J gene: TRBJ1-5
V gene: TRBV7-2
clone size: -
CDR3 length: 13
D gene: -

CDR3 DNA: TGTGCCAGCTCCCCCAGGGGAATCAACACCGGGGAGCTGTTTTTT
CDR3 protein: CASSPRGINTGELFF
J gene: TRBJ2-2
V gene: TRBV18
clone size: few
CDR3 length: 15
D gene: -

CDR3 DNA: TGTGCCAGCCAAATCGACAGGGAGGCTACGATGCAGTACTTC
CDR3 protein: CASQIDREATMQYF
J gene: TRBJ2-7
V gene: TRBV19
clone size: few
CDR3 length: 14
D gene: -

CDR3 DNA: TGTGCCAGCAGTTCCCGGACTGGTTCACCCCTCCACTTT
CDR3 protein: CASSSRTGSPLHF
J gene: TRBJ1-6
V gene: TRBV7-9
clone size: few
CDR3 length: 13
D gene: -

CDR3 DNA: TGTGCCAGCAGTTTAAGGGGATCTGGAAACACCATATATTTT
CDR3 protein: CASSLRGSGNTIYF
J gene: TRBJ1-3
V gene: TRBV6-5
clone size: -
CDR3 length: 14
D gene: -

CDR3 DNA: TGTGCCAGCAGCAAAACATGGACAGGGGAAGTGGCAGATACGCAGTATTTT
CDR3 protein: CASSKTWTGEVADTQYF
J gene: TRBJ2-3
V gene: TRBV21-1
clone size: few
CDR3 length: 17
D gene: -

CDR3 DNA: TGTGCCAGCAGCTTACCGGCCTACAATGAGCAGTTCTTC
CDR3 protein: CASSLPAYNEQFF
J gene: TRBJ2-1
V gene: TRBV7-2
clone size: once
CDR3 length: 13
D gene: -

CDR3 DNA: TGCAGCGTTTTTCAGAGAGCGGGAGGGCCGACAGATACGCAGTATTTT
CDR3 protein: CSVFQRAGGPTDTQYF
J gene: TRBJ2-3
V gene: TRBV29-1
clone size: -
CDR3 length: 16
D gene: TRBD2

CDR3 DNA: TGCGCCAGCAGCCAAGAGACTAGCGGGATCCCTCTTGTCATCTCCTCAGATACGCAGTATTTT
CDR3 protein: CASSQETSGIPLVISSDTQYF
J gene: TRBJ2-3
V gene: TRBV4-3
clone size: -
CDR3 length: 21
D gene: TRBD2

CDR3 DNA: TGTGCCAGCAGCATGAGGGTGGCTGGGGCCAACGTCCTGACTTTC
CDR3 protein: CASSMRVAGANVLTF
J gene: TRBJ2-6
V gene: TRBV7-9
clone size: -
CDR3 length: 15
D gene: -

CDR3 DNA: TGTGCCAGCAGCCCCGGACTAGCCTACGAGCAGTACTTC
CDR3 protein: CASSPGLAYEQYF
J gene: TRBJ2-7
V gene: TRBV5-8
clone size: -
CDR3 length: 13
D gene: TRBD2

CDR3 DNA: TGTGCCAGTAGAGGAGGGGGCATCAACACTGAAGCTTTCTTT
CDR3 protein: CASRGGGINTEAFF
J gene: TRBJ1-1
V gene: TRBV19
clone size: -
CDR3 length: 14
D gene: TRBD1

CDR3 DNA: TGTGCCAGCAGCTTATCGCCACCTTGGGGGACTAGCGTCAACAATGAGCAGTTCTTC
CDR3 protein: CASSLSPPWGTSVNNEQFF
J gene: TRBJ2-1
V gene: TRBV7-3
clone size: -
CDR3 length: 19
D gene: TRBD2

CDR3 DNA: TGTGCCAGCAGGGGGGAACAGGGGTCACGAAGTAGCAATCAGCCCCAGCATTTT
CDR3 protein: CASRGEQGSRSSNQPQHF
J gene: TRBJ1-5
V gene: TRBV28
clone size: -
CDR3 length: 18
D gene: TRBD1

CDR3 DNA: TGTGCCAGTACCTCCGGTGGTTCCCGTCAGCCCCAGCATTTT
CDR3 protein: CASTSGGSRQPQHF
J gene: TRBJ1-5
V gene: TRBV19
clone size: -
CDR3 length: 14
D gene: -

CDR3 DNA: TGCGCCAGCAGCTTGGAGGTTATAAGACAGTTCTCTGGGGCCAACGTCCTGACTTTC
CDR3 protein: CASSLEVIRQFSGANVLTF
J gene: TRBJ2-6
V gene: TRBV5-1
clone size: -
CDR3 length: 19
D gene: -

CDR3 DNA: TGTGCCAGCAGACAGGGGCCTGAAGCTTTCTTT
CDR3 protein: CASRQGPEAFF
J gene: TRBJ1-1
V gene: TRBV2
clone size: -
CDR3 length: 11
D gene: TRBD1

CDR3 DNA: TGTGCCAGCAGCCCAAGGGGTGAAGCTTTCTTT
CDR3 protein: CASSPRGEAFF
J gene: TRBJ1-1
V gene: TRBV12-1
clone size: few
CDR3 length: 11
D gene: -

CDR3 DNA: TGTGCTAGCAGCTCATTTAGCGATCGCGGGGGCACCGGGGAGCTGTTTTTT
CDR3 protein: CASSSFSDRGGTGELFF
J gene: TRBJ2-2
V gene: TRBV7-7
clone size: -
CDR3 length: 17
D gene: TRBD2

CDR3 DNA: TGTGCCAGCAGCTTAGATCCGGGTGGAACCACTGAAGCTTTCTTT
CDR3 protein: CASSLDPGGTTEAFF
J gene: TRBJ1-1
V gene: TRBV11-2
clone size: -
CDR3 length: 15
D gene: -

CDR3 DNA: TGTGCCAGCAGCCCGGGACTAACGCAAGAGACCCAGTACTTC
CDR3 protein: CASSPGLTQETQYF
J gene: TRBJ2-5
V gene: TRBV7-3
clone size: -
CDR3 length: 14
D gene: TRBD2

CDR3 DNA: TGTGCCAGCAGTCCAATGGGTTTTGACACCTACGAGCAGTACTTC
CDR3 protein: CASSPMGFDTYEQYF
J gene: TRBJ2-7
V gene: TRBV28
clone size: few
CDR3 length: 15
D gene: -

CDR3 DNA: TGTGCCAGCTCACAAACCGGGACTCTAGGATTACGGAATGAGCAGTTCTTC
CDR3 protein: CASSQTGTLGLRNEQFF
J gene: TRBJ2-1
V gene: TRBV18
clone size: once
CDR3 length: 17
D gene: -

CDR3 DNA: TGTTCCAGCAGCTCGGACAGAATCTACACCTTC
CDR3 protein: CSSSSDRIYTF
J gene: TRBJ1-2
V gene: TRBV7-9
clone size: -
CDR3 length: 11
D gene: -

CDR3 DNA: TGTGCCAGCAGCAGATCGGGACAGCCCCAGCATTTT
CDR3 protein: CASSRSGQPQHF
J gene: TRBJ1-5
V gene: TRBV27
clone size: -
CDR3 length: 12
D gene: -

CDR3 DNA: TGTGCCAGCAGTTGGGAACTCAGGGACAATGAGCAGTTCTTC
CDR3 protein: CASSWELRDNEQFF
J gene: TRBJ2-1
V gene: TRBV28
clone size: -
CDR3 length: 14
D gene: -

CDR3 DNA: TGTGCCAGCAGCACAGGGGGACAGGGGTACACCGGGGAGCTGTTTTTT
CDR3 protein: CASSTGGQGYTGELFF
J gene: TRBJ2-2
V gene: TRBV21-1
clone size: -
CDR3 length: 16
D gene: -

CDR3 DNA: TGTGCCAGCAGCGTAGAGGGGGAAGGGACCCACCGTAAGCAGTTCTTC
CDR3 protein: CASSVEGEGTHRKQFF
J gene: TRBJ2-1
V gene: TRBV9
clone size: -
CDR3 length: 16
D gene: -

CDR3 DNA: TGTGCCAGCAGCGGGCTAGCGGGATCCTACGAGCAGTACTTC
CDR3 protein: CASSGLAGSYEQYF
J gene: TRBJ2-7
V gene: TRBV27
clone size: -
CDR3 length: 14
D gene: TRBD2

CDR3 DNA: TGTGCCAGTAGTATAGCCCCCCGCAATGAGCAGTTCTTC
CDR3 protein: CASSIAPRNEQFF
J gene: TRBJ2-1
V gene: TRBV19
clone size: -
CDR3 length: 13
D gene: -

CDR3 DNA: TGTGCCAGCAGCGGATTGGCGGAAGAGACCCAGTACTTC
CDR3 protein: CASSGLAEETQYF
J gene: TRBJ2-5
V gene: TRBV7-9
clone size: -
CDR3 length: 13
D gene: -

CDR3 DNA: TGTGCCAGCAGCTTAGAGACTGTGAGGCAGTTCTTC
CDR3 protein: CASSLETVRQFF
J gene: TRBJ2-1
V gene: TRBV7-8
clone size: -
CDR3 length: 12
D gene: -

CDR3 DNA: TGTGCCAGCAGCTCATGGGCAGCCACTGAAGCTTTCTTT
CDR3 protein: CASSSWAATEAFF
J gene: TRBJ1-1
V gene: TRBV5-8
clone size: once
CDR3 length: 13
D gene: -

CDR3 DNA: TGCGCCAGCAGCCAAGAGTCAGGTGGTAATCAGCCCCAGCATTTT
CDR3 protein: CASSQESGGNQPQHF
J gene: TRBJ1-5
V gene: TRBV4-3
clone size: -
CDR3 length: 15
D gene: -

CDR3 DNA: TGTGCCAGCAGCCCCGCCAGGGTAATACAAGAGACCCAGTACTTC
CDR3 protein: CASSPARVIQETQYF
J gene: TRBJ2-5
V gene: TRBV28
clone size: -
CDR3 length: 15
D gene: -

CDR3 DNA: TGTGCCAGCAGCGAAGGGACAAGGGGGATGAACACTGAAGCTTTCTTT
CDR3 protein: CASSEGTRGMNTEAFF
J gene: TRBJ1-1
V gene: TRBV7-3
clone size: -
CDR3 length: 16
D gene: -

CDR3 DNA: TGTGCCAGCAGCTATCGGACAGGGGGAGAGACCCAGTACTTC
CDR3 protein: CASSYRTGGETQYF
J gene: TRBJ2-5
V gene: TRBV7-9
clone size: -
CDR3 length: 14
D gene: TRBD1

CDR3 DNA: TGTGCCAGCGCCCCGACTAGCGGGAGTGGTGAGCAGTTCTTC
CDR3 protein: CASAPTSGSGEQFF
J gene: TRBJ2-1
V gene: TRBV11-3
clone size: -
CDR3 length: 14
D gene: TRBD2

CDR3 DNA: TGTGCCAGCAGCTACTACCTATCGGATGAGGGCGAGCAGTTCTTC
CDR3 protein: CASSYYLSDEGEQFF
J gene: TRBJ2-1
V gene: TRBV27
clone size: -
CDR3 length: 15
D gene: -

CDR3 DNA: TGCAGCGTGGGAGATACCGGGGGCTACACCTTC
CDR3 protein: CSVGDTGGYTF
J gene: TRBJ1-2
V gene: TRBV29-1
clone size: -
CDR3 length: 11
D gene: -

CDR3 DNA: TGTGCCAGCAAGATGAGCGGTGAAAAACTGTTTTTT
CDR3 protein: CASKMSGEKLFF
J gene: TRBJ1-4
V gene: TRBV7-9
clone size: -
CDR3 length: 12
D gene: -

CDR3 DNA: TGCGCCAGCAGCTTGGTGGGTGGGAGGGGAGCTTTCTTT
CDR3 protein: CASSLVGGRGAFF
J gene: TRBJ1-1
V gene: TRBV5-1
clone size: few
CDR3 length: 13
D gene: -

CDR3 DNA: TGTGCCAGCATGCTTCAGTCGGGACTCTCCTACGAGCAGTACTTC
CDR3 protein: CASMLQSGLSYEQYF
J gene: TRBJ2-7
V gene: TRBV6-6
clone size: -
CDR3 length: 15
D gene: -